This T cell receptor (beta chain) stems from a study of T-cell memory formation after mild COVID-19 (dated by TCRdb to the early 2020s). Regarding the complete study: TCR sequence clusters from the two donors were largely donor specific. In a couple of donors, T-cell clones that expanded and contracted after mild COVID-19 were followed by sequencing TCRalpha and TCRbeta repertoires longitudinally. Two young, previously healthy adult volunteers made up the cohort, one male and one female. What the work shows at the level of the full study, not this receptor alone: SARS-CoV-2 specificity of the second-wave clones peaking on day 37 was not confirmed. Some responding clones were detected in pre-infection memory, suggesting pre-existing cross-reactive memory T cells joined the SARS-CoV-2 response. The study included only a couple of mild cases, and larger cohorts that include severe cases with pre-infection samples were judged to be necessary. Contracting CD4+ clones turned up mainly in the CM and EM memory subsets, whereas EMRA was where CD8+ clones were enriched. Balanced CD4/CD8 phenotypes were observed for clones contracting from day 15 to 85, whereas a bias towards CD4+ was observed for a second wave of clones expanding from day 15 to 37.

CDR1 SGHTA and CDR2 FQGNSA were looked up in the germline V gene. Including the terminal cysteine and phenylalanine, the CDR3 comprises 15 residues. Here the CDR3 DNA is all that survives: 45 bases in frame from base 1. V and J lose 3 bases and 5 bases, and a span of 13 bases separates them. The instrument was an Illumina NovaSeq 6000. cDNA libraries for TCRalpha and TCRbeta were prepared by 5'RACE using constant-segment primers, with sample barcodes and unique molecular identifiers added. RNA was extracted from every sample with Trizol reagent. Libraries were amplified in two PCR steps, with a second sample barcode and Illumina TruSeq adapters added in the second step. The libraries were sequenced on an Illumina NovaSeq using 2 x 150 bp paired-end reads. Per the source publication's procedure: Reads were demultiplexed and collapsed into UMI-guided consensus sequences with migec v1.2.7. Using mixcr v2.1.11, UMI consensuses were aligned to TRA and TRB V and J templates and then assembled into clonotypes. Clonotypes were classified as expanded or contracted when called significant by both edgeR and NoisET, with noise models trained on biological replicates. For edgeR calls, a false discovery rate-adjusted p below 0.01 and a log2 fold-change threshold of 1 were applied. As an exploratory analysis of dynamics, max-normalized trajectories of the 1000 most abundant clonotypes were examined with PCA combined with hierarchical clustering. Separately sequenced CD4+ and CD8+ repertoires were used to assign the CD4 or CD8 phenotype of responding clones. TCRdb reprocessing: public reads trimmed at Q25 with fastp, clones called with MiXCR, in-frame beta chains kept. Merged by CDR3 protein, the rows form single entries marked with the most common genes and DNA. For this entry, the V and J calls and clone size follow TCRdb and not the study's own pipeline. This sample is represented by over 55,000 distinct CDR3 sequences; more than 8% of them were singletons. In total, the top ten clones hold approximately 1.2% of the sample.

About this clonotype itself: Its antigen target is currently unknown. It has no much larger one-base neighbor in the sample; base qualities were not kept.

PBMCs were isolated by Ficoll-Paque density gradient centrifugation. The sequence was collected from a man younger than 30 who had mild COVID-19 (a few samples of this study predate the infection). The sample titles of this study are shuffled in the database, so cell type and time point are left out; the donor was told from shared clones. Sequences were obtained from PBMCs or a T cell subset sorted from them (not recorded which). The chain is assembled from TRBV7-2 and TRBJ1-4, with a weak D call of TRBD1 (5 bases match). The CDR3 protein sequence reads: CASSLVVGRNEKLFF. The nucleotide sequence reads TGTGCCAGCAGCTTGGTCGTGGGGCGGAATGAAAAACTGTTTTTT.